Sequencing of this T cell receptor (beta chain) was carried out in a study of blood T cell repertoires in COVID-19. Study information: COVID-19 samples, acute and convalescent, were from the United States, Italy and Spain. Nucleic acid was either cDNA or gDNA, and it came from T cells, B-cell-depleted T cells, or PBMCs.

Original processing notes: Reference gene primers were amplified, and this amplification served to estimate nucleated cell counts. Measured with immunoSEQ multiplex PCR; TCRdb has only the in-frame clones, and not every one. V and J calls and clone size are as listed in that table; D and trimming were resolved from the DNA. This table holds hundreds of thousands of clones, 88% found once. The origin of this receptor is a woman aged 45 to 65 with active or convalescent COVID-19. Source material: peripheral blood.

The CDR3 DNA reads as TGTGCCAGCAGTTCCCCCCCCGGGGGAGGGGCGGTTGAAGCTTTCTTT. It specifies CASSSPPGGGAVEAFF. The chain couples TRBV27 to TRBJ1-1; D is possibly TRBD1 (5 bases). Trimming stripped 4 bases from V and 7 bases from J, with 22 bases between. This CDR3 is built from 16 residues. Germline CDR1 reads MNHEY; CDR2 reads SMNVEV (reference sequence).